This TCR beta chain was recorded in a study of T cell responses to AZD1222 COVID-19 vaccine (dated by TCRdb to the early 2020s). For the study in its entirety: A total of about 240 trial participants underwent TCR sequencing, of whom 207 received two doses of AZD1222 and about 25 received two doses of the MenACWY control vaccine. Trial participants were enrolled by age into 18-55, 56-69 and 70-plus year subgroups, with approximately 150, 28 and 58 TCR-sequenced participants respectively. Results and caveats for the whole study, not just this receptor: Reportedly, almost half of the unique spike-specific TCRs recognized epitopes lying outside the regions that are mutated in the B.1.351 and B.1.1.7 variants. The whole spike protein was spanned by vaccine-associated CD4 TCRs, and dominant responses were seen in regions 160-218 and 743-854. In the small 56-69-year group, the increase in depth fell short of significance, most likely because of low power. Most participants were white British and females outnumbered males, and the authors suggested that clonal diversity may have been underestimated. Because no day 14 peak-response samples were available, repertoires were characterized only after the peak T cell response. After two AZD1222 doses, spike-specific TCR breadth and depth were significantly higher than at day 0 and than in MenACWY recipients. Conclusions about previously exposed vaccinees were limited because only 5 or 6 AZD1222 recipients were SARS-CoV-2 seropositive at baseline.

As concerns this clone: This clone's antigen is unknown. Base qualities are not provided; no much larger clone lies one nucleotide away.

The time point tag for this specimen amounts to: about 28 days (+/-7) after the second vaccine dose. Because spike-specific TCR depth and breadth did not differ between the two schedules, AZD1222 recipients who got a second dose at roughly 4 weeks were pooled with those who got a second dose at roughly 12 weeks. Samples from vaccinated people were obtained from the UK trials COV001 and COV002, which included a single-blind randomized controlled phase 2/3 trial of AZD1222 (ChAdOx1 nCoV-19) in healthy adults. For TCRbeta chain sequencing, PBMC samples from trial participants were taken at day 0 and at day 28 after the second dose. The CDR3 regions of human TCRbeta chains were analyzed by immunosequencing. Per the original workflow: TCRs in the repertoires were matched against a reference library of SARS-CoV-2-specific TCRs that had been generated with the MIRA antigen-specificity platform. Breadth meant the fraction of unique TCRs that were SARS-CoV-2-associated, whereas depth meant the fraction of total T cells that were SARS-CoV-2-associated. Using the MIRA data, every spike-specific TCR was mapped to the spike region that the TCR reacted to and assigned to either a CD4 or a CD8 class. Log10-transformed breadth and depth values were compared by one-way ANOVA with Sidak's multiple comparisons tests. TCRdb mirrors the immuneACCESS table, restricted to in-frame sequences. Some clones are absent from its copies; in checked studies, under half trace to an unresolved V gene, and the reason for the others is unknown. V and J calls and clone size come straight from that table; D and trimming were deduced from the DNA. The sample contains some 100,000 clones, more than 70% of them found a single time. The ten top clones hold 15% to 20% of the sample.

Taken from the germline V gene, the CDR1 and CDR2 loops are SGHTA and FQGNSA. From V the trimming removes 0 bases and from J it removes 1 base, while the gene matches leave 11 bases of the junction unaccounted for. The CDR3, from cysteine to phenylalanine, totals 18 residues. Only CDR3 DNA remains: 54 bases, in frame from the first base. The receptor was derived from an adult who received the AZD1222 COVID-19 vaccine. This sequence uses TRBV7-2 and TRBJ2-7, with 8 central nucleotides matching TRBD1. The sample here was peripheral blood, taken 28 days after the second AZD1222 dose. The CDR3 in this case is CASSLAEWRQGTSYEQYF. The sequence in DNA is TGTGCCAGCAGCTTAGCGGAATGGCGACAGGGGACATCCTACGAGCAGTACTTC.